The entry below gives a single T cell receptor (beta chain) sequence along with its context. Within Nashville, Tennessee resided all donors, each a Caucasian adult. The CDR3 totals 22 residues. The germline CDR1 and CDR2 sequences are MGHRA and YSYEKL. The V and J ends lost 0 bases and 7 bases, in that order; junction bases with no gene match: 19. Sequencing was performed with immunoSEQ multiplex PCR; in TCRdb, only in-frame clones are kept and a portion is missing. Among a few hundred thousand clones listed, roughly 78% were seen once. This specimen comes from a study of shared clonotypes between healthy human individuals.

The sequence came from a woman aged 40 to 50 in good health. Some clones in this sample may be carry-over from other donors' samples. V usage is TRBV4-1 and J usage is TRBJ2-1; 15 bases map to TRBD2. Input material: PBMCs. CDR3 nucleotides: TGCGCCAGCAGCCAAGAGAGATTTTCCCGGACTAGCGGGAGGGCCGGTGGGAATGAGCAGTTCTTC. Encoded protein: CASSQERFSRTSGRAGGNEQFF.